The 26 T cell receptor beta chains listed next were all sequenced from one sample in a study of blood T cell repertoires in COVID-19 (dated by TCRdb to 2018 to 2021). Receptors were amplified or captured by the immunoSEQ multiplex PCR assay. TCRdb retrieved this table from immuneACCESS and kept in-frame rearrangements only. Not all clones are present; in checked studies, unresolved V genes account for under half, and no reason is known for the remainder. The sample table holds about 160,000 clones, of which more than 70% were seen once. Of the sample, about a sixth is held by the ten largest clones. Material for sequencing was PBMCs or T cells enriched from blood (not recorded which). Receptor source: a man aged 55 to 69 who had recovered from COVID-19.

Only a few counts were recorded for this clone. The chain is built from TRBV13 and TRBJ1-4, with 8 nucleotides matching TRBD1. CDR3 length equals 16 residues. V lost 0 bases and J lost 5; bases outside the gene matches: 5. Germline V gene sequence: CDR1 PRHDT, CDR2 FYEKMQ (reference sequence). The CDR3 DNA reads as TGTGCCAGCAGCTTAGGCACAGGACAGGGAAATGAAAAACTGTTTTTT. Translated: CASSLGTGQGNEKLFF.

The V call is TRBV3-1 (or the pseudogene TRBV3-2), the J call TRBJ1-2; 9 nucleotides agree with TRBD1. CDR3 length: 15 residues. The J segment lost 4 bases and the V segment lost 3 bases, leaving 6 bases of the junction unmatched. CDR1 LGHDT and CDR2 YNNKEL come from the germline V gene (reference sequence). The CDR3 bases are TGTGCCAGCAGCCAGGCCTCGGGACAGGGCTATGGCTACACCTTC. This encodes CASSQASGQGYGYTF.

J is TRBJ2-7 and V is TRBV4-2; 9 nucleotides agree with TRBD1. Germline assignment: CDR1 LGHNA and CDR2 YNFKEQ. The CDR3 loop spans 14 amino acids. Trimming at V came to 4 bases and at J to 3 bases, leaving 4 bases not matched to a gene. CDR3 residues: CASSLGQGFYEQYF. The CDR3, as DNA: TGTGCCAGCAGCCTTGGACAGGGGTTCTACGAGCAGTACTTC.

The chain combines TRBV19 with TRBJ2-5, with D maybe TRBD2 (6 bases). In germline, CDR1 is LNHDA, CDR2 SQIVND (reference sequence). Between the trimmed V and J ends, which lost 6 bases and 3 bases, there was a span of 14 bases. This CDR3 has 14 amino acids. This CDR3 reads CASSRSGGEETQYF. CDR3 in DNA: TGTGCCAGTAGCCGATCCGGGGGTGAAGAGACCCAGTACTTC.

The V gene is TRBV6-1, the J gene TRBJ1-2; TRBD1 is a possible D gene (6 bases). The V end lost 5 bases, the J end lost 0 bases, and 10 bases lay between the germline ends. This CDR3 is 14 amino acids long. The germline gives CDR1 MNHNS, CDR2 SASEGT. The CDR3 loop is CASSTGQTNYGYTF. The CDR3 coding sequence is TGTGCCAGCAGTACAGGACAGACTAACTATGGCTACACCTTC.

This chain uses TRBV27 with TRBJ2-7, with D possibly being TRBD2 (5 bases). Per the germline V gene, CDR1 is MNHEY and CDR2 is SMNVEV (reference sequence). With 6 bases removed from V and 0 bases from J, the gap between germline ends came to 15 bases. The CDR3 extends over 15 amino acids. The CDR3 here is CASSFSGIPSYEQYF. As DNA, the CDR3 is TGTGCCAGCAGCTTTTCGGGGATACCCTCCTACGAGCAGTACTTC.

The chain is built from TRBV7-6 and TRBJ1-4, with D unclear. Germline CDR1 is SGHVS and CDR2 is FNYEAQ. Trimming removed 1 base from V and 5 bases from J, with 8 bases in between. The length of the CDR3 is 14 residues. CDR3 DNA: TGTGCCAGCAGCTTAGGCTTACAGAATGAAAAACTGTTTTTT. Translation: CASSLGLQNEKLFF.

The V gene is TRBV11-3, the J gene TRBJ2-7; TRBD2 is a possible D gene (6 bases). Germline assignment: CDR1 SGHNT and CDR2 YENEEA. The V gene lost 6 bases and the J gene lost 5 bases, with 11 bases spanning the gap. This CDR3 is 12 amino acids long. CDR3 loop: CASSGRGDEQYF. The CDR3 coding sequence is TGTGCCAGCAGTGGGCGGGGCGACGAGCAGTACTTC.

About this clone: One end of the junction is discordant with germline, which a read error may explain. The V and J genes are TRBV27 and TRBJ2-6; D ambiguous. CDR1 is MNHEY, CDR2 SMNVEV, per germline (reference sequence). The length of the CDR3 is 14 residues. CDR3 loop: CASSLVAGANVLTF. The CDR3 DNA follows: TGTGCCAGCAGTTTGGTAGCTGGAGCCAACGTCCTGACTTTC.

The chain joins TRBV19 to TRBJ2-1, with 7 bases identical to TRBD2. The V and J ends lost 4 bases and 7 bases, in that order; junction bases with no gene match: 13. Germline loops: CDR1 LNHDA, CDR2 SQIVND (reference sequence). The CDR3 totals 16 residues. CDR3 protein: CASSRGTGGRENEQFF. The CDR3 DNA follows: TGTGCCAGTAGTAGGGGAACTGGCGGGAGAGAGAATGAGCAGTTCTTC.

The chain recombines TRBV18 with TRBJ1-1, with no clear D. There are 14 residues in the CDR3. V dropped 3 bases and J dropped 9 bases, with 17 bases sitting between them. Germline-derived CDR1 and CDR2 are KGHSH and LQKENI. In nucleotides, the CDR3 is TGTGCCAGCTCACCGATCGGGGAGGCCAGGAAAGCTTTCTTT. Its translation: CASSPIGEARKAFF.

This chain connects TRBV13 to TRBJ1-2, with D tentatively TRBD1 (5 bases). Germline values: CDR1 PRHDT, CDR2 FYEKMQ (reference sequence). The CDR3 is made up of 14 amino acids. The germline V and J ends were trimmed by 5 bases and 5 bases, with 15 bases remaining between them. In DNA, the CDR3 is TGTGCCAGCAGCACCGACACGGAGGGGTATGGCTACACCTTC. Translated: CASSTDTEGYGYTF. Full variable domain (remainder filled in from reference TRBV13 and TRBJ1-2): AAGVIQSPRHLIKEKRETATLKCYPIPRHDTVYWYQQGPGQDPQFLISFYEKMQSDKGSIPDRFSAQQFSDYHSELNMSSLELGDSALYFCASSTDTEGYGYTFGSGTRLTVV.

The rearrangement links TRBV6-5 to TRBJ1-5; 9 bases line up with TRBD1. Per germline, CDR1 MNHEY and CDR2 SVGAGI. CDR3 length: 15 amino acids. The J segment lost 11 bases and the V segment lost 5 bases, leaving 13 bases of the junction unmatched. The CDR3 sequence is CASSRGQGGVRAQHF. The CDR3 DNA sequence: TGTGCCAGCAGTCGGGGACAGGGAGGGGTAAGGGCCCAGCATTTT.

CDR3 sequence reads: CASGAGAPQGTNTDTQYF. As DNA, the CDR3 is TGTGCCAGCGGTGCAGGGGCACCGCAGGGGACCAACACAGATACGCAGTATTTT. The V and J genes are TRBV28 and TRBJ2-3; TRBD1 is a possible D gene (6 bases). The CDR3 runs to 18 residues. In germline, CDR1 is MDHEN, CDR2 SYDVKM. V lost 8 bases to trimming and J lost 2 bases, with 26 bases between them.

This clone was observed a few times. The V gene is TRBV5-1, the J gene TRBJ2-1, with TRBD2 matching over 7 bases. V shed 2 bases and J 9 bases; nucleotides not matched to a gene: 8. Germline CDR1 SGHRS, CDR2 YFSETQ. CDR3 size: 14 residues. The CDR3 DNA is TGCGCCAGCAGCTTTGTTTCTGGCGGGAGTGAGCAGTTCTTC. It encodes CASSFVSGGSEQFF.

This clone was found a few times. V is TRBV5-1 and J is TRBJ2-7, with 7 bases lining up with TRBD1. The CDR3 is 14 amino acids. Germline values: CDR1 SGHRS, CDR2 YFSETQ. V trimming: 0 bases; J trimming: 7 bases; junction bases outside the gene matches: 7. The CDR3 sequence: CASSLADRVGEQYF. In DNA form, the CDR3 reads TGCGCCAGCAGCTTGGCTGACAGGGTTGGGGAGCAGTACTTC.

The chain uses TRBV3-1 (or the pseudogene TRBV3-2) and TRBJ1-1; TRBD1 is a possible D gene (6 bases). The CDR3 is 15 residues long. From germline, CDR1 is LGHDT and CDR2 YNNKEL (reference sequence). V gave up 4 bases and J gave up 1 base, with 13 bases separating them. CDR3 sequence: CASSLGDTQNTEAFF. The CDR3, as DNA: TGTGCCAGCAGCCTAGGGGACACCCAGAACACTGAAGCTTTCTTT.

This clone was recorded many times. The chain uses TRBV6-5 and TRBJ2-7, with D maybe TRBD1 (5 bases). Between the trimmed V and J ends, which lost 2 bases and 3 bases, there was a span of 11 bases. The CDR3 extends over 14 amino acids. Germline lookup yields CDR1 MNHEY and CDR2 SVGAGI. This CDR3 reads CASSYGRAGYEQYF. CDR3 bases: TGTGCCAGCAGTTACGGCAGGGCAGGCTACGAGCAGTACTTC.

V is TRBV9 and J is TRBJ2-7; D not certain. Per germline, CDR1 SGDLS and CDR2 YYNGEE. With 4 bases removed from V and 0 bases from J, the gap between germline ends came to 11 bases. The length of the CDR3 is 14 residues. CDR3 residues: CASSPRPSSYEQYF. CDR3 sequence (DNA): TGTGCCAGCAGCCCCCGACCTAGCTCCTACGAGCAGTACTTC.

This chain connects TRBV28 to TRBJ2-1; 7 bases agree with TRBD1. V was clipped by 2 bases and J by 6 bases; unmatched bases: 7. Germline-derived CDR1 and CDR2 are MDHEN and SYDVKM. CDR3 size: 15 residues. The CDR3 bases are TGTGCCAGCAGTTTACGACAGGGACCGGCCAATGAGCAGTTCTTC. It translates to CASSLRQGPANEQFF.

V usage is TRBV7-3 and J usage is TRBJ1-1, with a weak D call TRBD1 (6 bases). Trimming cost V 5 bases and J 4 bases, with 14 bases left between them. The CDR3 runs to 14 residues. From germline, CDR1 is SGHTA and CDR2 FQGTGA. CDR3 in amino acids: CASSPDRFSTEAFF. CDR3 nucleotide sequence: TGTGCCAGCAGCCCAGACAGGTTTTCCACTGAAGCTTTCTTT.

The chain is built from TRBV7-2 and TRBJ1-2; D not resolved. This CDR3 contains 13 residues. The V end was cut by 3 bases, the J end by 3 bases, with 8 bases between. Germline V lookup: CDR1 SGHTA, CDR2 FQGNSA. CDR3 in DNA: TGTGCCAGCAGCTTTCTAGTAGACTATGGCTACACCTTC. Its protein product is CASSFLVDYGYTF.

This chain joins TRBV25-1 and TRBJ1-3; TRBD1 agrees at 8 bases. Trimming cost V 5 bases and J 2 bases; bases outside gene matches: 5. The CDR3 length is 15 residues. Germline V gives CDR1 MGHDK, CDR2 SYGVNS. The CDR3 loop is CASSPDRVPGNTIYF. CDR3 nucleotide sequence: TGTGCCAGCAGTCCGGACAGGGTACCTGGAAACACCATATATTTT.

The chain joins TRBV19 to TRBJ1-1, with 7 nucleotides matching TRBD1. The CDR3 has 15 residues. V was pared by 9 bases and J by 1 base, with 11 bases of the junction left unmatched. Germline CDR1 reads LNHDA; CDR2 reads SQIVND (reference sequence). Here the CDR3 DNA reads TGTGCCAGCGCCGGACAGGTGACATCGAACACTGAAGCTTTCTTT. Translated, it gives CASAGQVTSNTEAFF. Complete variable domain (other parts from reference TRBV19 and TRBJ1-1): DGGITQSPKYLFRKEGQNVTLSCEQNLNHDAMYWYRQDPGQGLRLIYYSQIVNDFQKGDIAEGYSVSREKKESFPLTVTSAQKNPTAFYLCASAGQVTSNTEAFFGQGTRLTVV.

Here the CDR3 DNA reads TGTGCCAGCAGCTTGGCGGTGGGGACAGGGTTCAATGAGCAGTTCTTC. Translating gives CASSLAVGTGFNEQFF. The J gene is TRBJ2-1, the V gene TRBV5-6; 9 bases fit TRBD1. Trimming took 0 bases from V and 6 from J; bases not matched to a gene: 7. The V gene's germline CDR1 is SGHDT and CDR2 YYEEEE. The CDR3 consists of 16 residues.

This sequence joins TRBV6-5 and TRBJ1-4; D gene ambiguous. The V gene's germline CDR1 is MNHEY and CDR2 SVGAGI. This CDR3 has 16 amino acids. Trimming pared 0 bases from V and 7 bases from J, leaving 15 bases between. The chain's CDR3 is CASSYSLARVGEKLFF. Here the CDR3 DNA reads TGTGCCAGCAGTTACTCTTTGGCGAGGGTTGGTGAAAAACTGTTTTTT.